Given below is one T cell receptor beta chain in context. This sample is part of a study of blood T cell repertoires in COVID-19. Study information: Sample material is recorded as cDNA or gDNA derived from T cells, B-cell-depleted T cells, or PBMCs.

Study processing details: For nucleated cells, counts were estimated from reference gene primer amplification. Sequencing was performed with immunoSEQ multiplex PCR; in TCRdb, only in-frame clones are kept and a portion is missing. The V and J calls and the clone size are those of that table, but D and trimming were determined from the DNA. The sample records about 100,000 clones, 80% to 95% being singletons. The clonotype originates from a man aged 60 to 69 with acute or convalescent COVID-19. Sequencing used peripheral blood.

This CDR3 reads CASLNLAGVNEQFF. CDR3 nucleotide sequence: TGTGCCAGCTTAAATCTAGCGGGAGTCAATGAGCAGTTCTTC. V gene TRBV2 combines with J gene TRBJ2-1, with 10 positions matching TRBD2. The germline gives CDR1 SNHLY, CDR2 FYNNEI. V shed 8 bases and J 6 bases; nucleotides not matched to a gene: 7. CDR3 length: 14 amino acids.